The clone carrying this T cell receptor (beta chain) was found many times. Researchers built TCR beta libraries using quantitative 5'-RACE with molecular barcodes. TCRdb re-analysed the 5' RACE reads in MiXCR, keeping a single row per CDR3 protein. The sample yields some 140,000 distinct CDR3 sequences, more than 7% seen once. Germline values: CDR1 LGHNA, CDR2 YSLEER. The CDR3 runs to 17 residues. V was pared by 0 bases and J by 6 bases, with 19 bases between. The data were obtained in a study of CD8 T cells in ankylosing spondylitis. The sequencing input was synovial fluid, either unsorted or a sorted T cell fraction (not recorded which). The origin of this receptor is a male donor with ankylosing spondylitis. The V and J genes are TRBV4-3 and TRBJ2-3, with no clear D. CDR3 protein: CASSQERGPMVLDTQYF. The CDR3, as DNA: TGCGCCAGCAGCCAAGAAAGAGGCCCCATGGTTCTTGATACGCAGTATTTT.